Shown below are 9 T cell receptor beta chains from a single sample sequenced in a study of Graves' ophthalmopathy and Graves' hyperthyroidism. Amplification targeted the TCR beta CDR3 regions, with RNA transcripts as the source material. HTBI primers primed a first-round RT-PCR, and a second-round multiplex PCR followed. TCRdb itself ran the multiplex PCR reads through MiXCR, one entry per CDR3 protein. This table holds 500,000 to 600,000 distinct CDR3 sequences, under 45% found once. The sample comprised peripheral blood or thyroid tissue (not recorded which). These receptors all stem from an adult man with Graves' hyperthyroidism.

On this clonotype itself: This may be a read error: a much more frequent sequence differs by one nucleotide. The chain couples TRBV24-1 to TRBJ2-7; possible D gene TRBD1, 6 bases. This CDR3 contains 14 residues. Germline V gene sequence: CDR1 KGHDR, CDR2 SFDVKD. Between the trimmed V and J ends, which lost 4 bases and 7 bases, there was a span of 16 bases. CDR3: CATSDPDSYNEQYF. CDR3 nucleotide sequence: TGTGCCACCAGTGACCCGGACAGTTACAATGAGCAGTACTTC.

This clonotype came up a few times. The chain combines TRBV19 with TRBJ1-1; tentative D call: TRBD1 (6 bases). Germline values: CDR1 LNHDA, CDR2 SQIVND (reference sequence). This CDR3 has 14 residues. V lost 4 bases and J lost 4, with 13 bases in between. CDR3 loop: CASSRGRLGTEAFF. The CDR3 DNA sequence: TGTGCCAGTAGTAGGGGGCGCCTGGGCACTGAAGCTTTCTTT.

Concerning this clonotype itself: Since a much larger clone is just one base distant, this may be a read error. The V call is TRBV9, the J call TRBJ1-3; no clear D gene. The V gene lost 0 bases and the J gene lost 2 bases, with 15 bases spanning the gap. This CDR3 has 17 residues. Germline V gives CDR1 SGDLS, CDR2 YYNGEE. CDR3 in DNA: TGTGCCAGCAGCGTAGGTATGCCATTAAGCGCTGGAAACACCATATATTTT. Residues: CASSVGMPLSAGNTIYF.

This clonotype is a singleton in its sample. The chain links TRBV9 to TRBJ2-5; 9 bases align to TRBD1. The CDR3 covers 15 residues. Germline values: CDR1 SGDLS, CDR2 YYNGEE. The junction had 9 bases not matched to a gene; V was cut back by 4 bases and J by 5 bases. The CDR3 loop is CASSLRTGVWETQYF. The CDR3 nucleotides are TGTGCCAGCAGCCTCAGGACAGGGGTATGGGAGACCCAGTACTTC.

The chain uses TRBV10-3 and TRBJ1-3; D is uncertain. The germline CDR1 and CDR2 sequences are ENHRY and SYGVKD. The CDR3 sequence is 13 residues long. V shed 10 bases and J shed 0 bases, with 10 bases lying between them. CDR3 protein: CASGVLSGNTIYF. The CDR3 DNA reads as TGTGCCAGCGGAGTACTCTCTGGAAACACCATATATTTT.

The rearrangement joins TRBV5-1 to TRBJ1-4; D might be TRBD1 (6 bases). This CDR3 is 17 amino acids long. Trimming removed 2 bases from V and 8 bases from J, with 22 bases in between. Germline V CDR1 and CDR2: SGHRS, YFSETQ. DNA for the CDR3: TGCGCCAGCAGCTTCTTTCTACTAGGACAGCCCCCCGAAAAACTGTTTTTT. Translated, it gives CASSFFLLGQPPEKLFF.

This clonotype was counted ten times or more. The chain employs TRBV10-3 and TRBJ2-7; 8 positions agree with TRBD1. Germline CDR1 and CDR2: ENHRY and SYGVKD. The CDR3 runs 12 residues. J gave up 6 bases and V 4 bases, and 2 bases lay outside the gene matches. Here the CDR3 reads CAISGTGSEQYF. The CDR3 DNA follows: TGTGCCATCAGTGGGACAGGGTCCGAGCAGTACTTC.

This clonotype was seen at least ten times. J is TRBJ1-4 and V is TRBV16, with 9 positions matching TRBD1. The CDR3 runs 14 residues. Looked up from germline, CDR1 is KGHSY and CDR2 is FQNENV. J lost 6 bases, V lost 7 bases, and 6 bases had no gene match. CDR3 coding DNA: TGTGCCAGCACTCCGGGACAGGGTTATGAAAAACTGTTTTTT. It specifies CASTPGQGYEKLFF.

CDR3 in DNA: TGTGCCAGCAGTCCGTGGCCCATCGGGGAGCTGTTTTTT. It yields the protein CASSPWPIGELFF. The V gene is TRBV28, the J gene TRBJ2-2, with D hard to call. Germline CDR1 MDHEN, CDR2 SYDVKM. Between the trimmed V and J ends, which lost 5 bases and 7 bases, there was a span of 11 bases. This CDR3 has 13 amino acids.